This T cell receptor beta chain was documented in a study of T cell clusters in autoimmune cytopenias. CDR3 length equals 17 residues. Germline V CDR1 and CDR2: SGHDN, FVKESK. TRB was amplified from 250 ng of peripheral blood genomic DNA per sample. TRB rearrangements were amplified by touch-down multiplex PCR with mixed TRB-A/B primers. With the multiplex PCR reads reprocessed, TCRdb shows one record per CDR3 protein and no DNA. The record lists about 4,800 distinct CDR3 sequences, of which the ten most abundant hold about 11%. This same sample was also part of a study on T cell repertoires in aging, cancer and after chemotherapy.

The chain is built from TRBV14 and TRBJ2-1; the D gene TCRdb calls, TRBD2, cannot be checked with no DNA. Sequenced input: peripheral blood. This receptor was taken from a human donor in good health. The CDR3: CASSQARAGLTYNEQFF.